Below are 2 T cell receptor beta chains sequenced from a single sample in a study of T cell repertoires in cytomegalovirus infection. TCRdb used MiXCR to reprocess the reads, holding one entry per CDR3 protein. The table lists roughly 250,000 distinct CDR3 sequences, about 12% of them singletons. Sequencing was performed on PBMCs. Receptors originate from a human donor in good health (CMV status not recorded). Some clones in this sample may be carry-over from other donors' samples.

This clonotype was seen many times. This chain connects TRBV7-2 to TRBJ1-2; TRBD1 aligns across 12 bases. V lost 5 bases and J lost 5; bases outside the gene matches: 15. The CDR3 consists of 18 residues. Germline CDR1 SGHTA, CDR2 FQGNSA. The CDR3 region has the DNA TGTGCCAGCAGCAAGGCCGGGACAGGGGGCCCCTTGATATATGGCTACACCTTC. Translating it yields CASSKAGTGGPLIYGYTF.

The CDR3 nucleotides read TGCAGCGTCGTAAACGGACAGGTCCATGGCTACACCTTC. Translated: CSVVNGQVHGYTF. The chain is built from TRBV29-1 and TRBJ1-2, with 7 bases fitting TRBD1. This CDR3 has 13 residues. Trimming at V came to 6 bases and at J to 6 bases, leaving 10 bases not matched to a gene. Per germline, CDR1 SQVTM and CDR2 ANQGSEA.